This T cell receptor (beta chain) emerged from a study of blood T cell repertoires in COVID-19. Study summary: The samples span acute and convalescent COVID-19 from the United States, Italy and Spain. In each case, the material was cDNA or gDNA derived from T cells, B-cell-depleted T cells, or PBMCs.

Per the original methods: Amplification from reference gene primers served as the basis for estimated nucleated cell counts. This table comes from immunoSEQ multiplex PCR, and its TCRdb copy is limited to in-frame clones, with some not included. V, J and clone size are taken as reported in that table, and D and trimming were inferred from the DNA itself. The table has about 170,000 clones, approximately 81% seen once. Seattle enrolled patients during active infection and tracked them longitudinally. In germline, CDR1 is MDHEN, CDR2 SYDVKM. There are 12 residues in the CDR3. With V trimmed by 11 bases and J by 5 bases, 8 bases remained unmatched.

This receptor was taken from a woman in her seventies with COVID-19, enrolled during active disease. The gene calls are TRBV28 and TRBJ1-1; TRBD1 agrees at 7 bases. The sequencing sample was made of peripheral blood. CDR3 region: CAGRDSQTEAFF. In nucleotides, the CDR3 is TGTGCCGGAAGGGACAGTCAAACTGAAGCTTTCTTT.